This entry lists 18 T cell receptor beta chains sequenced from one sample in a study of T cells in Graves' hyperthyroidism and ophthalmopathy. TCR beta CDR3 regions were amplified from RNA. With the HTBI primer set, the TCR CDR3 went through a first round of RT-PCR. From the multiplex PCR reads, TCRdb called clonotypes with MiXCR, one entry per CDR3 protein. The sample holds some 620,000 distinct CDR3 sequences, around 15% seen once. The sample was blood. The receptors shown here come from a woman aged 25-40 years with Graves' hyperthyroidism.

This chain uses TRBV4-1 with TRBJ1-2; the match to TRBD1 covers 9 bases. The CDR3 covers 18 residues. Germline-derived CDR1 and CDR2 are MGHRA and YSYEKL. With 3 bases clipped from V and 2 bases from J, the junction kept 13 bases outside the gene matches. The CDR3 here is CASSHLVPGQGGNYGYTF. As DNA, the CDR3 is TGCGCCAGCAGCCACCTTGTCCCGGGACAGGGAGGAAACTATGGCTACACCTTC.

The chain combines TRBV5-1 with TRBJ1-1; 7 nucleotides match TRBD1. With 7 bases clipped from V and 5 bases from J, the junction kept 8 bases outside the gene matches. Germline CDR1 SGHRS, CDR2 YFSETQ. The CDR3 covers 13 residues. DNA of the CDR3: TGCGCCAGCGGATACGGACAGGAGACTGAAGCTTTCTTT. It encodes CASGYGQETEAFF.

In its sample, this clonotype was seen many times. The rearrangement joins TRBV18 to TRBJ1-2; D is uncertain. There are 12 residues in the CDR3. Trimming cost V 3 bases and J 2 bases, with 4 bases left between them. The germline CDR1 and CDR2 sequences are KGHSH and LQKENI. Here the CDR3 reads CASSPDNYGYTF. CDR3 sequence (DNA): TGTGCCAGCTCACCTGACAACTATGGCTACACCTTC.

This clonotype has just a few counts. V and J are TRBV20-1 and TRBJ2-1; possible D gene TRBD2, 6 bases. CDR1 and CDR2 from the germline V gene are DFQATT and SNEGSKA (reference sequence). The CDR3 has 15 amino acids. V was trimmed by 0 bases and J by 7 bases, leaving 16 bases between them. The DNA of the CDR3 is TGCAGTGCTAGAGATCTGGCGGGGCTGGGGAATGAGCAGTTCTTC. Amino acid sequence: CSARDLAGLGNEQFF.

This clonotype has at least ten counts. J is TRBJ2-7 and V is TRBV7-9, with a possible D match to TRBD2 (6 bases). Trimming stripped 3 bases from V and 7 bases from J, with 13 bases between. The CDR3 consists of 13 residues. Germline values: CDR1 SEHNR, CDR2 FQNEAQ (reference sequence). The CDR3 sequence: CASSFQSAGEQYF. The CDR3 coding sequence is TGTGCCAGCAGCTTTCAATCTGCGGGAGAGCAGTACTTC.

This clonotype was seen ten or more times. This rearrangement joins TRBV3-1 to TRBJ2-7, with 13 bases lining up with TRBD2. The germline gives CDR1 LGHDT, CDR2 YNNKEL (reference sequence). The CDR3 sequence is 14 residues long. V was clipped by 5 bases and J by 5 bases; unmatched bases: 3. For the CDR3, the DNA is TGTGCCAGCAGCGTTGGGACTAGCGGGAACGAGCAGTACTTC. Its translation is CASSVGTSGNEQYF.

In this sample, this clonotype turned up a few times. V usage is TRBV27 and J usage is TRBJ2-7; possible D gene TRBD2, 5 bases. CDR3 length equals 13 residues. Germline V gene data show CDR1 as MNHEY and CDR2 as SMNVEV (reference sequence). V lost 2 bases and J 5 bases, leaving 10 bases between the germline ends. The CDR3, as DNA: TGTGCCAGCAGTTTACGAGGGAACAACGAGCAGTACTTC. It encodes CASSLRGNNEQYF.

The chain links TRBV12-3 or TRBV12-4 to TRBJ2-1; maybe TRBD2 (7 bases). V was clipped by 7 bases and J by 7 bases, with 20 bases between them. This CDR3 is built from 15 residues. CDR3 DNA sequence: TGTGCCAGCACCCCTGGGGGGGGGGCGTTGAATGAGCAGTTCTTC. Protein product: CASTPGGGALNEQFF.

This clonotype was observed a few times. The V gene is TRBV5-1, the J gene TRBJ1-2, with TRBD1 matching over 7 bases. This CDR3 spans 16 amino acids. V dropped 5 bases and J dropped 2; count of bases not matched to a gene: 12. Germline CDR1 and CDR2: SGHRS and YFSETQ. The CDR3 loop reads CASRPYTGAPNYGYTF. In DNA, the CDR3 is TGCGCCAGCAGGCCTTACACAGGGGCTCCAAACTATGGCTACACCTTC. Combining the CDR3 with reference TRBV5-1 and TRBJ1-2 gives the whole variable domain KAGVTQTPRYLIKTRGQQVTLSCSPISGHRSVSWYQQTPGQGLQFLFEYFSETQRNKGNFPGRFSGRQFSNSRSEMNVSTLELGDSALYLCASRPYTGAPNYGYTFGSGTRLTVV.

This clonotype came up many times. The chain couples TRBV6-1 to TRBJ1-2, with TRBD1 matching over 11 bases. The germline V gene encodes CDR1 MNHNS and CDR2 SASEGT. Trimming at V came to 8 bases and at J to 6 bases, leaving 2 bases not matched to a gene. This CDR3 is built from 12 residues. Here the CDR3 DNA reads TGTGCCAGCGGACAGGGGGCTCATGGCTACACCTTC. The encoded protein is CASGQGAHGYTF.

CDR3 nucleotides: TGTGCCAGCAGCTATGACCGGGACAGGGGATATGAAAAACTGTTTTTT. Amino acids: CASSYDRDRGYEKLFF. The chain carries TRBV7-9 and TRBJ1-4, with 10 bases identical to TRBD1. Germline lookup yields CDR1 SEHNR and CDR2 FQNEAQ (reference sequence). J lost 6 bases, V lost 4 bases, and 8 bases had no gene match. The CDR3 has 16 amino acids.

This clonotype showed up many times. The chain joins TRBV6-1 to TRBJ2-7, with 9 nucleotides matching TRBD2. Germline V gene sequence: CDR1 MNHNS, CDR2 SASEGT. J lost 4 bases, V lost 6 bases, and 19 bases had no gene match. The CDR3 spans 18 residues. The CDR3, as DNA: TGTGCCAGCAGCTCAGTAGACACCTGGTATAGCGGGAGTTACGAGCAGTACTTC. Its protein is CASSSVDTWYSGSYEQYF.

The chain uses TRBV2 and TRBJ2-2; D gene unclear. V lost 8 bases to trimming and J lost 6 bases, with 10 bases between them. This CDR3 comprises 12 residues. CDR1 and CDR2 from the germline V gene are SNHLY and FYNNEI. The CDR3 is CASGRVSGELFF. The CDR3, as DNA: TGTGCCAGCGGGCGAGTGTCCGGGGAGCTGTTTTTT.

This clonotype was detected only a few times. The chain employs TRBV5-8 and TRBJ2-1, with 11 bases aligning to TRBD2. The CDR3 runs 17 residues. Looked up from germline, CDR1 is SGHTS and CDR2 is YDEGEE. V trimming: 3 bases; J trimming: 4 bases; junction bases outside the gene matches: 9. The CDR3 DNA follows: TGTGCCAGCAGCTCTCAGGGTGGGACTAGCGGATACAATGAGCAGTTCTTC. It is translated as CASSSQGGTSGYNEQFF.

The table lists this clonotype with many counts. CDR3 loop: CASKGGGTEAFF. In DNA form, the CDR3 reads TGTGCCAGCAAGGGAGGGGGCACTGAAGCTTTCTTT. V usage is TRBV2 and J usage is TRBJ1-1; a possible D gene is TRBD1 (6 bases). This CDR3 has 12 residues. The V gene's germline CDR1 is SNHLY and CDR2 FYNNEI. The germline V and J ends were trimmed by 7 bases and 4 bases, with 10 bases remaining between them.

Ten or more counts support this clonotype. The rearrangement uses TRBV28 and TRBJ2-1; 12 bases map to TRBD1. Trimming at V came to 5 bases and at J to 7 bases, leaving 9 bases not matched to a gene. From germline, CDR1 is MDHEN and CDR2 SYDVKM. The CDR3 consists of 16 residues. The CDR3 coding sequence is TGTGCCAGCAGTCCGACCGGGACAGGGGGCTTGAATGAGCAGTTCTTC. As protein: CASSPTGTGGLNEQFF.

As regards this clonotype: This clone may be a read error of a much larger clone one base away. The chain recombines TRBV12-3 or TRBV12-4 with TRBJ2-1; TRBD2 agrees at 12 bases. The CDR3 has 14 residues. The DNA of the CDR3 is TGTGCCGGCAGAGGGGGACTAGCGGGCAATGAGCAGTTCTTC. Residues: CAGRGGLAGNEQFF.

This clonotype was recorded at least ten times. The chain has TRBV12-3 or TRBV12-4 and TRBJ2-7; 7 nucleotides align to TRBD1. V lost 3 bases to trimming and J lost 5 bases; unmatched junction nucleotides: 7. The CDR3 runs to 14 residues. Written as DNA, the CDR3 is TGTGCCAGCAGTTTGGGGGCAGGGGGACACGAGCAGTACTTC. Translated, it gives CASSLGAGGHEQYF.